This TCR beta chain derives from a study of T cell responses to AZD1222 COVID-19 vaccine. This clone was seen a few times. Sequencing used immunoSEQ multiplex PCR; TCRdb keeps in-frame clones, though not all of them. This table has around 140,000 clones, approximately 90% appearing once. The sequences come from peripheral blood, collected on day 0 of AZD1222 vaccination. This TCR was recovered from an adult in good health.

CDR3 nucleotides: TGTGCCAGCAGCTTAATTTTGGTTGGGGATACTGAAGCTTTCTTT. Translation: CASSLILVGDTEAFF. The chain joins TRBV7-3 to TRBJ1-1; D is unclear. From germline, CDR1 is SGHTA and CDR2 FQGTGA. Trimming took off 1 base at V and 5 bases at J, with 14 bases between the two ends. CDR3 length equals 15 residues.